The rows below give T cell receptor beta chains drawn from one sample of a study of blood T cell repertoires in COVID-19. TCRdb keeps only in-frame clones here, not all; method: immunoSEQ multiplex PCR. The top ten clones hold roughly 8.9% of a sample with 300,000 to 350,000 clones, roughly 86% of them seen once. The specimen sequenced was peripheral blood. The receptors shown here come from a man between 25 and 39 years old with COVID-19, enrolled during active disease. CDR3s leave out the opening cysteine and the closing phenylalanine or tryptophan.

v_gene: TRBV15
len: 12
CDR3aa: ATSNEDRDYGYT

v_gene: TRBV12-3/TRBV12-4
len: 11
CDR3aa: ASSWDSRGELF

v_gene: TRBV5-1
len: 12
CDR3aa: ASSFLALQETQY

v_gene: TRBV5-5
len: 13
CDR3aa: ASSPRVAGAYEQY

v_gene: TRBV28
len: 14
CDR3aa: ASSPLVSGSTDTQY

v_gene: TRBV6-6
len: 14
CDR3aa: ASSYSNRGQNYEQY

v_gene: TRBV18
len: 16
CDR3aa: ASSPLRTGPLLGNTIY

v_gene: TRBV7-9
len: 12
CDR3aa: ASSLGQVVGTIY

v_gene: TRBV27
len: 15
CDR3aa: ASSLSTWDRNSDTQY

v_gene: TRBV9
len: 14
CDR3aa: ASSVAPTSGMDEQF

v_gene: TRBV4-1
len: 10
CDR3aa: ASSPDSYEQY

v_gene: TRBV7-2
len: 15
CDR3aa: ASPWGLAGVEGDTQY

v_gene: TRBV28
len: 11
CDR3aa: ASSSTGTYEQY

v_gene: TRBV24-1
len: 15
CDR3aa: ATSDPVGDRSTDTQY

v_gene: TRBV7-9
len: 14
CDR3aa: ASSKGTSGSTDTQY

v_gene: TRBV4-1
len: 16
CDR3aa: ASSLRDRGLSYNSPLH

v_gene: TRBV27
len: 14
CDR3aa: ASSLTSGGAQETQY

v_gene: TRBV4-2
len: 10
CDR3aa: ASSKGVDTQY

v_gene: TRBV5-1
len: 11
CDR3aa: ASSLAVLHEQF

v_gene: TRBV7-3
len: 11
CDR3aa: ASSSQGTDTQY

v_gene: TRBV2
len: 12
CDR3aa: ASSVLAGSHEQF

v_gene: TRBV5-4
len: 14
CDR3aa: ASRDDRGFNTGELF

v_gene: TRBV19
len: 11
CDR3aa: ASGSGSAGEQF

v_gene: TRBV15
len: 16
CDR3aa: ATSRAPALAGSPDTQY

v_gene: TRBV19
len: 13
CDR3aa: ASSIGRGRNSPLH

v_gene: TRBV21-1
len: 13
CDR3aa: ASSERHRGGSPLH

v_gene: TRBV18
len: 16
CDR3aa: ASSLYPSGTGMVYGYT

v_gene: TRBV5-1
len: 13
CDR3aa: ASSSAGEAYNEQF

v_gene: TRBV18
len: 15
CDR3aa: ASSPEGGNSYNSPLH

v_gene: TRBV10-1
len: 13
CDR3aa: ASSHRGQGTGELF

v_gene: TRBV7-9
len: 13
CDR3aa: ASSPGQSGYYEQY

v_gene: TRBV19
len: 12
CDR3aa: ASSARGVNTEAF

v_gene: TRBV6-5
len: 14
CDR3aa: ASSYLSGGATDTQY

v_gene: TRBV7-3
len: 15
CDR3aa: ASSLIPAGAYTGELF

v_gene: TRBV12-3/TRBV12-4
len: 11
CDR3aa: ASRSGPSETQY

v_gene: TRBV9
len: 13
CDR3aa: ASSPAGRIQETQY

v_gene: TRBV9
len: 13
CDR3aa: ASSILAGDTGELF

v_gene: TRBV6-5
len: 13
CDR3aa: ASTNGGGMNTEAF

v_gene: TRBV6-5
len: 14
CDR3aa: ASSYPQTGGAKQQY

v_gene: TRBV6-6
len: 13
CDR3aa: ASSYSSAVNYGYT

v_gene: TRBV11-2
len: 12
CDR3aa: ASSLSGGDNEQF

v_gene: TRBV29-1
len: 11
CDR3aa: SVADRTDQPQH